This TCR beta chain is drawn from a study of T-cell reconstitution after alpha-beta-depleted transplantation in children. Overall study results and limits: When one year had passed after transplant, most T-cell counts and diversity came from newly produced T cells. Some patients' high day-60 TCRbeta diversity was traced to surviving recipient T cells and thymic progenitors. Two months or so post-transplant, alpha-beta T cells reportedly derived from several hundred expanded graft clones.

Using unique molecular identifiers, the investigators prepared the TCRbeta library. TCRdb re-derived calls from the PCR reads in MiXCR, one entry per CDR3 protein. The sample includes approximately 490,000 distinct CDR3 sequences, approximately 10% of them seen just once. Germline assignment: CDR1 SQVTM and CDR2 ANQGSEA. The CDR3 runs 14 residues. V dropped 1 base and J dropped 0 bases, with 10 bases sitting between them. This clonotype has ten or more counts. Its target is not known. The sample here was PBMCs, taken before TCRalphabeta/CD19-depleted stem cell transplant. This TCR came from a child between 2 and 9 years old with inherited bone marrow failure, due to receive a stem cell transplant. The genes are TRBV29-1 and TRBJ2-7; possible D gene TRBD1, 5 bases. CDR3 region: CSVEGQGGSYEQYF. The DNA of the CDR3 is TGCAGCGTTGAAGGGCAGGGCGGCTCCTACGAGCAGTACTTC.